This T cell receptor beta chain was identified in a study of a mutant IDH1 vaccine in newly diagnosed glioma. Overall study: Of the patients given treatment, around 62% were male and about 40% were female, and a mean age of approximately 40 years was recorded.

Repertoires were generated with immunoSEQ multiplex PCR, while TCRdb's copy carries only in-frame clones and drops some. The table lists approximately 60,000 clones, around 84% of them singletons. Time point meaning: week 23, last vaccination. Vaccine doses each comprised 300 ug of mutant IDH1 20-mer peptide, with topical imiquimod. As regards this clone: What it recognizes is unknown.

Trimming removed 5 bases at V and 2 bases at J, with 4 bases between. This CDR3 is 11 amino acids long. The germline gives CDR1 SGHVS, CDR2 FQNEAQ. This clonotype was obtained from a man aged 25 to 40 with glioma. J is TRBJ2-7 and V is TRBV7-8; no clear D gene. The starting material was PBMCs, obtained from a glioma patient whose treatment included an IDH1 peptide vaccine. Here the CDR3 reads CASSETYEQYF. CDR3 sequence (DNA): TGTGCCAGCAGCGAAACCTACGAGCAGTACTTC.